The entry below describes one T cell receptor (beta chain). This receptor's antigen is unknown. Base qualities are missing; no much larger clone stands one base away. These data belong to a study of patients and donors after allogeneic stem cell transplantation (dated by TCRdb to between 2020 and 2021). Libraries were made using RT-PCR. The data were produced on a NextSeq 550. Clones were called with MiXCR by TCRdb after fastp trimmed the public reads at Q25, and only in-frame beta chains were retained. A single entry per CDR3 protein holds the most common genes and DNA from its merged rows. The sample table lists about 160,000 distinct CDR3 sequences, approximately 40% of them with a count of one. 50% of the sample comes from the top ten. Cut back by 0 bases and 7 bases, the V and J ends lie 15 bases apart. The CDR3 numbers 15 residues from cysteine through phenylalanine. The sequence is cut down to CDR3 DNA, 45 bases in frame from base 1. As encoded in the germline V gene, CDR1 is LGHNA while CDR2 is YSLEER.

The receptor's source is a human donor who was either an allogeneic HSCT recipient or a stem cell or donor lymphocyte infusion donor (not recorded which). It is not recorded whose cells these are; they may come from a transplant donor. Sequencing was performed on blood, either unsorted or a sorted T cell fraction (not recorded which). The chain is made from TRBV4-3 and TRBJ2-5; possibly the D gene is TRBD2, per 6 matching bases. The CDR3 in this case is CASSQEERLVGTQYF. In nucleotide form, the sequence is TGCGCCAGCAGCCAAGAAGAGAGACTAGTTGGGACCCAGTACTTC.